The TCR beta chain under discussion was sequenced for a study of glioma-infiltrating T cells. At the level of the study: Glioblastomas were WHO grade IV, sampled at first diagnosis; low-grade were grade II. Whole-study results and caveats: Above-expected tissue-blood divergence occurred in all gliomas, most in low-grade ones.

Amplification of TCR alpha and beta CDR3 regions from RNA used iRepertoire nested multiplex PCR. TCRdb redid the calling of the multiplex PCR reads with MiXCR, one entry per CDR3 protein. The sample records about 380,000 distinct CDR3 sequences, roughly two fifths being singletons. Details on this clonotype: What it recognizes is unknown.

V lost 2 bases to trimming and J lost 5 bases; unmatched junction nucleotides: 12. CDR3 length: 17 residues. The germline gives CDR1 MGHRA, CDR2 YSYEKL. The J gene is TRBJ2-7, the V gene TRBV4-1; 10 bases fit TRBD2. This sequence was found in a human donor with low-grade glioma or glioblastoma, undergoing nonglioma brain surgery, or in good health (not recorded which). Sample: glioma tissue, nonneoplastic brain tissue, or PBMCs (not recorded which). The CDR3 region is CASSQILAGVLFHEQYF. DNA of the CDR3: TGCGCCAGCAGCCAAATCCTAGCGGGAGTACTTTTCCACGAGCAGTACTTC.